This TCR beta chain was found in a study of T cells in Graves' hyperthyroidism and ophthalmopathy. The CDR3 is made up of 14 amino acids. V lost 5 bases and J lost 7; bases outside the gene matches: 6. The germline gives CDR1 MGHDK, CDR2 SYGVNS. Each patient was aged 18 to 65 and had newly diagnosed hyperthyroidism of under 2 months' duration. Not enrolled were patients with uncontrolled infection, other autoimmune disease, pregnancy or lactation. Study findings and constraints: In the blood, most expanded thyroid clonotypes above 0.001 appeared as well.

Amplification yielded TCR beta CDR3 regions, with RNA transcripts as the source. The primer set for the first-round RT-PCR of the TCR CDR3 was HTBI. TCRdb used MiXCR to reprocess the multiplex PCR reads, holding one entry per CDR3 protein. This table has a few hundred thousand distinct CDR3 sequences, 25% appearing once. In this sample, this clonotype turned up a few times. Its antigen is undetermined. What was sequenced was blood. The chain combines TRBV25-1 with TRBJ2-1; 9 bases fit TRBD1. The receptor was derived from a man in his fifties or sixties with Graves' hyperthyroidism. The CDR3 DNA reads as TGTGCCAGCAGTTCCGGGACAGGGCGAAATGAGCAGTTCTTC. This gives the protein CASSSGTGRNEQFF.